The following is a TCR beta chain sequence with its context. The CDR3 is 12 residues long. The germline V and J ends were trimmed by 6 bases and 8 bases, with 13 bases remaining between them. Germline values: CDR1 MNHEY, CDR2 SVGAGI. The sample originates from a study of T cell responses to AZD1222 COVID-19 vaccine. Clones were read by immunoSEQ multiplex PCR, and TCRdb kept only the in-frame ones, dropping some. This sample has 170,000 or so clones, with around nine tenths found just once. This specimen consisted of peripheral blood, obtained on day 0 of AZD1222 vaccination. V gene TRBV6-5 combines with J gene TRBJ1-2; a weak D match, TRBD1 (5 bases). The TCR originated in an adult in good health. The CDR3 DNA is TGTGCCAGCAGCCCCGAGGGGTGGGGCTACACCTTC. Its protein is CASSPEGWGYTF.